The present entry profiles one T cell receptor beta chain with its context. The target antigen is unknown. This record belongs to a study of cytomegalovirus exposure and HLA in healthy donors. Overall study results and limits: The study labeled about 160 TCR beta chains cytomegalovirus-associated. When a later analysis compared HLA-associated TCR beta chains with equally common others, the HLA-associated chains turned out to be more clonally expanded and to have lower generation probabilities. Cytomegalovirus status was reportedly diagnosed by the classifier with high specificity and sensitivity. As a later analysis showed, several of the most significant clusters appeared to be linked to common viral pathogens.

PCR employed 60 Vbeta and 13 Jbeta primers. The data were produced by immunoSEQ multiplex PCR, yet TCRdb's version contains in-frame clones alone and is incomplete. In all, the sample yields roughly 30,000 clones. The TCR was taken from a woman between 35 and 50 years old in good health and CMV-seropositive. Sequencing was carried out using PBMCs.

The CDR3 DNA sequence: TGCGCCAGCAGCTTAACGGGTTATGAGCAGTTCTTC. This gives the protein CASSLTGYEQFF. The chain links TRBV5-1 to TRBJ2-1; no clear D gene. The CDR3 consists of 12 residues. Germline lookup yields CDR1 SGHRS and CDR2 YFSETQ. V shed 2 bases and J shed 8 bases, with 8 bases lying between them.